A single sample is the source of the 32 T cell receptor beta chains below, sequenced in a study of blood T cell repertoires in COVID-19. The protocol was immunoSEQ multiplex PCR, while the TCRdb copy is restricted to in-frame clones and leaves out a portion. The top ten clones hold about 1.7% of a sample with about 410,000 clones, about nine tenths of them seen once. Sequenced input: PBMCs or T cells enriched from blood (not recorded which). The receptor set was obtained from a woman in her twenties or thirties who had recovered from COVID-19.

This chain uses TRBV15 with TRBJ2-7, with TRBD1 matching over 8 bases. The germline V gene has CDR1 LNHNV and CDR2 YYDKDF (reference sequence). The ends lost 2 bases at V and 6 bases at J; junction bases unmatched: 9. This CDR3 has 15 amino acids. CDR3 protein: CATSRPGQGLVEQYF. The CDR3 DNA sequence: TGTGCCACCAGCAGACCCGGACAGGGTTTGGTCGAGCAGTACTTC.

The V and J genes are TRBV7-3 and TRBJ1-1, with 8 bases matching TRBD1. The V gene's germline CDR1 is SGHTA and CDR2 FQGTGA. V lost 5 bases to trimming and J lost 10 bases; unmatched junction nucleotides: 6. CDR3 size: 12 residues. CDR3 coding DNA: TGTGCCAGCAGCAACCGACAGGGGCTAGCTTTCTTT. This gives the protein CASSNRQGLAFF.

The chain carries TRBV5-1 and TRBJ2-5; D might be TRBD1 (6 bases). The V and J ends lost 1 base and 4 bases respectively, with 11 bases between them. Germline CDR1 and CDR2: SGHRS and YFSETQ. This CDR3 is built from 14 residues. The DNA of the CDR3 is TGCGCCAGCAGCTTGCAGTGGGGGCGAGAGACCCAGTACTTC. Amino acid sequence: CASSLQWGRETQYF.

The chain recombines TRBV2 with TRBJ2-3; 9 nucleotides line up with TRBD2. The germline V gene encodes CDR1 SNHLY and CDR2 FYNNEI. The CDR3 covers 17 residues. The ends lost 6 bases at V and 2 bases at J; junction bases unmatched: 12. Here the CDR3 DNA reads TGTGCCAGCAGGGCCCCCGCGGGGGGGGAGATCACAGATACGCAGTATTTT. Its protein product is CASRAPAGGEITDTQYF.

The CDR3 DNA is TGTGCCAGCAGCCGGCTTCCGGGACTAGCGGGATCTGAGCAGTTCTTC. It is translated as CASSRLPGLAGSEQFF. The rearrangement links TRBV3-1 (or the pseudogene TRBV3-2) to TRBJ2-1; the match to TRBD2 covers 13 bases. The trim removed 4 bases at V and 9 bases at J, leaving 9 bases unmatched. This CDR3 is built from 16 residues. In germline, CDR1 is LGHDT, CDR2 YNNKEL (reference sequence).

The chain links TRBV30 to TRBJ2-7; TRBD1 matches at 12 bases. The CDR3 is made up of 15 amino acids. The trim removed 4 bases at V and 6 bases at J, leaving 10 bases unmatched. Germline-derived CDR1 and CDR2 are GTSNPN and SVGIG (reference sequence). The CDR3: CAWNPGQGALGEQYF. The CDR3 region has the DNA TGTGCCTGGAATCCGGGACAGGGGGCGCTGGGCGAGCAGTACTTC.

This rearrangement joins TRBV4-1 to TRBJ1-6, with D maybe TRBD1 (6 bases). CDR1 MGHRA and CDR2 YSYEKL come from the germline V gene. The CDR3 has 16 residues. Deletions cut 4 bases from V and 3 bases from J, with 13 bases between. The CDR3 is CASSPSGAGYNSPLHF. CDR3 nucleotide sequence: TGCGCCAGCAGCCCCTCAGGGGCGGGCTATAATTCACCCCTCCACTTT.

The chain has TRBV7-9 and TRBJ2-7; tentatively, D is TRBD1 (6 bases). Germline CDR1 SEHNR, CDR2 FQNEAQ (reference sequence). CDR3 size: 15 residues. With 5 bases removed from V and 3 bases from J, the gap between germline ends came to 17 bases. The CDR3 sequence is CASSRHREPIYEQYF. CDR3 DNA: TGTGCCAGCAGCCGACACAGGGAGCCCATCTACGAGCAGTACTTC.

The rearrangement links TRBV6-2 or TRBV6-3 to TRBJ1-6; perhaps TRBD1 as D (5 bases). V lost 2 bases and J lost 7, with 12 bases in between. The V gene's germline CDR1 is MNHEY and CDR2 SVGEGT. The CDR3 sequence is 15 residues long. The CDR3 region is CASSYRRVSNSPLHF. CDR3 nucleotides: TGTGCCAGCAGTTACCGCAGGGTGAGCAATTCACCCCTCCACTTT.

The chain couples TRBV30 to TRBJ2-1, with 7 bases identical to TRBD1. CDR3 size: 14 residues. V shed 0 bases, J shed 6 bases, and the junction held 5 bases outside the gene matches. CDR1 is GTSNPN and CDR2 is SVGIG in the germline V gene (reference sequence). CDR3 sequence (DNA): TGTGCCTGGAGTGTAAAGGGGACAGCCAATGAGCAGTTCTTC. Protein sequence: CAWSVKGTANEQFF. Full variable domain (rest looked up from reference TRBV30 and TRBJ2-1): SQTIHQWPATLVQPVGSPLSLECTVEGTSNPNLYWYRQAAGRGLQLLFYSVGIGQISSEVPQNLSASRPQDRQFILSSKKLLLSDSGFYLCAWSVKGTANEQFFGPGTRLTVL.

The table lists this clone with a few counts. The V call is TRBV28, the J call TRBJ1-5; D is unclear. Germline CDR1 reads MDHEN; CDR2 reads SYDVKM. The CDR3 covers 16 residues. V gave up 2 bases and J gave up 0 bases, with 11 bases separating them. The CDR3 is CASSLPGLNSNQPQHF. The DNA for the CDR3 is TGTGCCAGCAGTTTACCCGGACTTAATAGCAATCAGCCCCAGCATTTT.

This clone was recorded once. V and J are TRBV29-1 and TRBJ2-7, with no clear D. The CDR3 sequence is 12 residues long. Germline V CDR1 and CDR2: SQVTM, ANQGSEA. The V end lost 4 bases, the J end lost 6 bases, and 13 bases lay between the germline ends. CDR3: CSVVPGGLEQYF. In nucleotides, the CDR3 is TGCAGCGTTGTGCCCGGTGGGCTCGAGCAGTACTTC.

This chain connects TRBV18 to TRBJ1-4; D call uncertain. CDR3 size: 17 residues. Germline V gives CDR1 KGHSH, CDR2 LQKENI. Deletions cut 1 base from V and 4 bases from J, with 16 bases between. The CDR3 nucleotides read TGTGCCAGCTCACCACTACCCAGACAAGCCCTTAATGAAAAACTGTTTTTT. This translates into CASSPLPRQALNEKLFF.

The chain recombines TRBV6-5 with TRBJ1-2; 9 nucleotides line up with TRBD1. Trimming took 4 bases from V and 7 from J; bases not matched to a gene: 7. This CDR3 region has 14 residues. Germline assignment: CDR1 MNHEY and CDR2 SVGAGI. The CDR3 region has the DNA TGTGCCAGCAGTTCTGGGGACAGGGTTCGTGGCTACACCTTC. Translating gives CASSSGDRVRGYTF.

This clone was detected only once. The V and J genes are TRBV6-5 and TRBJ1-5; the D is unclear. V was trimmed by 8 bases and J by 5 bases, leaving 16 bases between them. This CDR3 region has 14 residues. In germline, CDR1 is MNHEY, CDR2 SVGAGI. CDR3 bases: TGTGCCAGCTCTAGTGCGGCAGTTGATCAGCCCCAGCATTTT. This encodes CASSSAAVDQPQHF.

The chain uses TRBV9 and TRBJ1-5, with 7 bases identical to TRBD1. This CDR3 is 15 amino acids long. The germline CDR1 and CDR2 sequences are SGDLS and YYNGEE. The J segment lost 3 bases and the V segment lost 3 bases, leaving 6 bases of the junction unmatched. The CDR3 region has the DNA TGTGCCAGCAGCGCCGGGACAGCACACAATCAGCCCCAGCATTTT. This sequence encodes CASSAGTAHNQPQHF.

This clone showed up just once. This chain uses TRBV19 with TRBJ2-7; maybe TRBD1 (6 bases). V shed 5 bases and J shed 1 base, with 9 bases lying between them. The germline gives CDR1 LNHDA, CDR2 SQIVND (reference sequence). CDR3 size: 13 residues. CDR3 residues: CASSPRGSYEQYF. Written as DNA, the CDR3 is TGTGCCAGTAGTCCCAGGGGTTCCTACGAGCAGTACTTC.

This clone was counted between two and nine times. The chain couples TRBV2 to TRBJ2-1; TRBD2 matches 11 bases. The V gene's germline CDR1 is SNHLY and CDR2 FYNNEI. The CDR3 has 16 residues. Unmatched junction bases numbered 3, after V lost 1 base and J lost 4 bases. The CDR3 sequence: CASSEVLAGAYNEQFF. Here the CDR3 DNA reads TGTGCCAGCAGTGAAGTACTAGCGGGGGCGTACAATGAGCAGTTCTTC. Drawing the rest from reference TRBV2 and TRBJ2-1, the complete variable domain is EPEVTQTPSHQVTQMGQEVILRCVPISNHLYFYWYRQILGQKVEFLVSFYNNEISEKSEIFDDQFSVERPDGSNFTLKIRSTKLEDSAMYFCASSEVLAGAYNEQFFGPGTRLTVL.

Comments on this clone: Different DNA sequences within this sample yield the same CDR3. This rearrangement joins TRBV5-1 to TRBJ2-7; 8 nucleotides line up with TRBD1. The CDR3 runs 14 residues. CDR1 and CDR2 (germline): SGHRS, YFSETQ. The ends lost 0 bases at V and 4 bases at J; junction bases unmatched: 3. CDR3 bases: TGCGCCAGCAGCTTGGGTACAGGGGGATACGAGCAGTACTTC. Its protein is CASSLGTGGYEQYF.

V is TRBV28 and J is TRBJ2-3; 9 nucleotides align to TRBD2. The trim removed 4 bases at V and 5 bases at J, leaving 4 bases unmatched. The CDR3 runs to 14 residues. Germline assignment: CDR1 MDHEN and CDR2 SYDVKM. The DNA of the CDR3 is TGTGCCAGCAGTTCGGGACTAGCTGGAGATACGCAGTATTTT. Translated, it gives CASSSGLAGDTQYF.

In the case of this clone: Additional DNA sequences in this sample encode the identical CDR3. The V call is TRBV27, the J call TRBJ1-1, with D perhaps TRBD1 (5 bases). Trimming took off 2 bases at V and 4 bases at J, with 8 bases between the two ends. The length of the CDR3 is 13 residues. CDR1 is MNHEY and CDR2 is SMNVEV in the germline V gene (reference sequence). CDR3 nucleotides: TGTGCCAGCAGTTTAAGGGGTGGCACTGAAGCTTTCTTT. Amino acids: CASSLRGGTEAFF.

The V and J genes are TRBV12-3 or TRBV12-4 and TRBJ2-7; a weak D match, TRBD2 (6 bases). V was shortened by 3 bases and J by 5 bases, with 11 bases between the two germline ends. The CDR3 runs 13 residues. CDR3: CASSLGLGNEQYF. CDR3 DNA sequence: TGTGCCAGCAGTTTGGGACTCGGGAACGAGCAGTACTTC.

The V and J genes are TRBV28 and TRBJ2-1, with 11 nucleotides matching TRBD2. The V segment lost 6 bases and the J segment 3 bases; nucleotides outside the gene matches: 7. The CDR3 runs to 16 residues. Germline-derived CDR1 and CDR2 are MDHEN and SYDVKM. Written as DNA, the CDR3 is TGTGCCAGCAGCGAAGGACTAGCGGGCAACTACAATGAGCAGTTCTTC. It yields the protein CASSEGLAGNYNEQFF.

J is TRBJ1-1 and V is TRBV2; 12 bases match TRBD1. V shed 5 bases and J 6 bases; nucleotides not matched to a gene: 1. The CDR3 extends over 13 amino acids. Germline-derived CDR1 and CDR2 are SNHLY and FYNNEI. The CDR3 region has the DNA TGTGCCAGCAGTCGGGACAGGGGGCCTGAAGCTTTCTTT. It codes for CASSRDRGPEAFF.

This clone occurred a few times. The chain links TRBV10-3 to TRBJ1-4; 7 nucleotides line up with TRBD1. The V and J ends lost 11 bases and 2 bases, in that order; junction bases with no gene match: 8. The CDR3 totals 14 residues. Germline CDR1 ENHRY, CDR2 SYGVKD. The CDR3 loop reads CASGGGATNEKLFF. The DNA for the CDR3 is TGTGCCTCGGGAGGGGGCGCCACTAATGAAAAACTGTTTTTT.

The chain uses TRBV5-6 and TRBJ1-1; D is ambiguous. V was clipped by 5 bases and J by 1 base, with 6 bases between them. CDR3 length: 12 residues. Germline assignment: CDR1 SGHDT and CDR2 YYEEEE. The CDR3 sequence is CASSSGNTEAFF. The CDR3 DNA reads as TGTGCCAGCAGTTCAGGGAACACTGAAGCTTTCTTT.

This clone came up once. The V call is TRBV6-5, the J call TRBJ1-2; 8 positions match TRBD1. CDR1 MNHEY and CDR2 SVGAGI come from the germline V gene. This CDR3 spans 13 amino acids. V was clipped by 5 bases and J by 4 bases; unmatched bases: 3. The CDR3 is CASSRQGFYGYTF. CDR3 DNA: TGTGCCAGCAGTCGACAGGGGTTCTATGGCTACACCTTC.

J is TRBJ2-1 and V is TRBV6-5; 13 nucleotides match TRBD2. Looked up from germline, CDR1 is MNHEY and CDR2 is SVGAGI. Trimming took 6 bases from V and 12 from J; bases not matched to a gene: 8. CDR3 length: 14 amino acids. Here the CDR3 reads CASSEGLAGSRQFF. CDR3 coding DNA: TGTGCCAGCAGCGAGGGACTAGCGGGAAGTCGGCAGTTCTTC.

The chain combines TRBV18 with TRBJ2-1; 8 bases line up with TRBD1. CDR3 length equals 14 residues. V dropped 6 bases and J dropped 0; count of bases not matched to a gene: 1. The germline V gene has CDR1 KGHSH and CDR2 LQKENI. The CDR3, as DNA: TGTGCCAGCTCCGGACAGGGCTCCTACAATGAGCAGTTCTTC. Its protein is CASSGQGSYNEQFF.

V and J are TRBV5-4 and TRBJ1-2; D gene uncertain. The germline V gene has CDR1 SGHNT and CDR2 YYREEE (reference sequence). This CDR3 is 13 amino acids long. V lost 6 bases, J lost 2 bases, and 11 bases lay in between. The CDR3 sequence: CASTAARNYGYTF. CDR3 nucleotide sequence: TGTGCCAGCACGGCGGCCAGAAACTATGGCTACACCTTC.

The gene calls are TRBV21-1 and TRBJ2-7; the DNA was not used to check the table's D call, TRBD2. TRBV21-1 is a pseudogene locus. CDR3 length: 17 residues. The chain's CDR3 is CASSKGSGTKGAYEQYF. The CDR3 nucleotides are TGTGCCAGCAGCAAAGGATCAGGAACGAAGGGAGCCTACGAGCAGTACTTC.

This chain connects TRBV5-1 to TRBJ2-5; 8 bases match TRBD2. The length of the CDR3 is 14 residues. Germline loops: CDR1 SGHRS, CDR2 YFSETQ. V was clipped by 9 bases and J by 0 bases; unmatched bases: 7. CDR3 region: CATSPGGNQETQYF. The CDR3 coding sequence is TGCGCCACATCACCGGGGGGGAACCAAGAGACCCAGTACTTC. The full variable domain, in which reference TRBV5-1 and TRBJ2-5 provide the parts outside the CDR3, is KAGVTQTPRYLIKTRGQQVTLSCSPISGHRSVSWYQQTPGQGLQFLFEYFSETQRNKGNFPGRFSGRQFSNSRSEMNVSTLELGDSALYLCATSPGGNQETQYFGPGTRLLVL.